These 28 T cell receptor beta chains were all obtained from the same sample, sequenced in a study of T cell responses to AZD1222 COVID-19 vaccine. The protocol was immunoSEQ multiplex PCR, while the TCRdb copy is restricted to in-frame clones and leaves out a portion. The sample yields some 130,000 clones, over 75% seen once. The source was peripheral blood, collected on day 0 of AZD1222 vaccination. Source of these receptors: an adult in good health.

The chain links TRBV6-5 to TRBJ1-5, with a possible D match to TRBD1 (5 bases). V gave up 0 bases and J gave up 6 bases, with 12 bases separating them. Germline loops: CDR1 MNHEY, CDR2 SVGAGI. CDR3 length: 15 residues. The CDR3 DNA sequence: TGTGCCAGCAGTTACTCTTGGGACCTCAGTCAGCCCCAGCATTTT. Amino acid sequence: CASSYSWDLSQPQHF.

For this clone: This specimen includes other DNA sequences encoding the same CDR3. This chain links TRBV3-1 (or the pseudogene TRBV3-2) with TRBJ2-3; 9 bases map to TRBD2. There are 14 residues in the CDR3. CDR1 is LGHDT and CDR2 is YNNKEL in the germline V gene (reference sequence). With 3 bases clipped from V and 3 bases from J, the junction kept 1 base outside the gene matches. CDR3 DNA sequence: TGTGCCAGCAGCCAGCGGGGGGGGACAGATACGCAGTATTTT. It is translated as CASSQRGGTDTQYF.

V and J are TRBV30 and TRBJ2-1; 11 bases are shared with TRBD2. V gave up 2 bases and J gave up 0 bases; unmatched junction bases: 9. The CDR3 runs to 18 residues. CDR1 is GTSNPN, CDR2 SVGIG, per germline (reference sequence). In DNA, the CDR3 is TGTGCCTGGAGTAGTTTTAGCGGGGGGGCCCCCTCCTACAATGAGCAGTTCTTC. It translates to CAWSSFSGGAPSYNEQFF.

The chain combines TRBV7-9 with TRBJ1-5; no clear D gene. V was pared by 1 base and J by 4 bases, with 8 bases between. The CDR3 runs to 14 residues. Germline V gives CDR1 SEHNR, CDR2 FQNEAQ (reference sequence). CDR3: CASSLGTDNQPQHF. The CDR3 DNA reads TGTGCCAGCAGCTTAGGGACGGATAATCAGCCCCAGCATTTT.

A few counts support this clone. The gene calls are TRBV27 and TRBJ2-2, with a possible D match to TRBD2 (6 bases). CDR1 MNHEY and CDR2 SMNVEV come from the germline V gene (reference sequence). Trimming cost V 8 bases and J 0 bases, with 16 bases left between them. The CDR3 length is 16 residues. CDR3 DNA: TGTGCCAGCCTGGACCTCGGGACTGCGAACACCGGGGAGCTGTTTTTT. It codes for CASLDLGTANTGELFF.

Remarks on this clone: The conserved phenylalanine or tryptophan is not found at the CDR3 terminus, so this likely reflects a read error. No DNA is shown, since the ends of the CDR3 on it are uncertain; the CDR3 is the one TCRdb lists. This chain connects TRBV13 to TRBJ2-7; no DNA check was done on the table's D call, TRBD2. Germline V gene sequence: CDR1 PRHDT, CDR2 FYEKMQ (reference sequence). The CDR3 spans 13 amino acids, including both terminal residues. CDR3 protein: CASSSRLAGGLSG.

V and J are TRBV10-1 and TRBJ2-7, with 7 bases aligning to TRBD1. The V gene's germline CDR1 is WNHNN and CDR2 SYGVQD (reference sequence). This CDR3 has 14 residues. Trimming cost V 5 bases and J 2 bases; bases outside gene matches: 6. The CDR3 protein is CASSQDRSTYEQYF. In DNA, the CDR3 is TGCGCCAGCAGTCAGGACAGGTCGACCTACGAGCAGTACTTC.

The V and J genes are TRBV6-5 and TRBJ2-5; no definite D call. Per germline, CDR1 MNHEY and CDR2 SVGAGI. V was pared by 6 bases and J by 2 bases, with 10 bases between. The CDR3 sequence is 13 residues long. The CDR3 region is CASSQTLQETQYF. In nucleotides, the CDR3 is TGTGCCAGCAGCCAAACCTTACAAGAGACCCAGTACTTC.

This sequence joins TRBV4-2 and TRBJ1-2; 7 bases line up with TRBD1. After removal of 0 bases from V and 2 bases from J, the junction contained 12 bases not matched to a gene. Looked up from germline, CDR1 is LGHNA and CDR2 is YNFKEQ. This CDR3 comprises 18 residues. The DNA of the CDR3 is TGTGCCAGCAGCCAAGATCCTGAGGGGGCAGAGTCGAACTATGGCTACACCTTC. Translation: CASSQDPEGAESNYGYTF.

J is TRBJ2-1 and V is TRBV9; D remains ambiguous. This CDR3 region has 12 residues. With 0 bases removed from V and 4 bases from J, the gap between germline ends came to 2 bases. The germline V gene has CDR1 SGDLS and CDR2 YYNGEE. As DNA, the CDR3 is TGTGCCAGCAGCGTAGGGTACAATGAGCAGTTCTTC. Translating gives CASSVGYNEQFF.

V gene TRBV2 combines with J gene TRBJ1-1, with 9 nucleotides matching TRBD1. The CDR3 runs to 15 residues. Per the germline V gene, CDR1 is SNHLY and CDR2 is FYNNEI. V shed 6 bases and J 6 bases; nucleotides not matched to a gene: 11. DNA for the CDR3: TGTGCCAGCAGGGAGGACAGGGGAAGTGTCGCTGAAGCTTTCTTT. This translates into CASREDRGSVAEAFF.

The chain joins TRBV19 to TRBJ2-1; no clear D gene. V dropped 5 bases and J dropped 2 bases, with 13 bases sitting between them. The CDR3 has 15 amino acids. The germline CDR1 and CDR2 sequences are LNHDA and SQIVND (reference sequence). The CDR3 DNA is TGTGCCAGTAGTCAGCCCAGGTTTCCCTACAATGAGCAGTTCTTC. It translates to CASSQPRFPYNEQFF.

V and J are TRBV7-2 and TRBJ2-2, with TRBD1 matching 7 bases. The germline gives CDR1 SGHTA, CDR2 FQGNSA. V lost 5 bases to trimming and J lost 4 bases; unmatched junction nucleotides: 10. The CDR3 is 16 residues long. This CDR3 reads CASSPNRGRGTGELFF. In nucleotides, the CDR3 is TGTGCCAGCAGCCCAAACAGGGGAAGAGGCACCGGGGAGCTGTTTTTT.

This clone was recorded only once. The chain combines TRBV5-4 with TRBJ1-2, with TRBD1 identical over 9 bases. The CDR3 has 17 residues. Trimming removed 3 bases from V and 8 bases from J; junction bases left unmatched: 17. The germline V gene has CDR1 SGHNT and CDR2 YYREEE (reference sequence). CDR3 protein: CASSSAGTGTILKGYTF. The CDR3, as DNA: TGTGCCAGCAGCTCCGCCGGGACAGGGACAATCCTCAAAGGCTACACCTTC.

The rearrangement uses TRBV15 and TRBJ1-2; D is uncertain. Trimming took 6 bases from V and 4 from J, leaving 12 bases between them. The CDR3 spans 13 residues. The V gene's germline CDR1 is LNHNV and CDR2 YYDKDF (reference sequence). This CDR3 reads CATSRPGGYGYTF. In DNA form, the CDR3 reads TGTGCCACCAGTCGGCCGGGCGGCTATGGCTACACCTTC.

The chain employs TRBV5-1 and TRBJ2-3; 11 bases fit TRBD2. With V trimmed by 1 base and J by 2 bases, 6 bases remained unmatched. CDR3 size: 17 residues. Per the germline V gene, CDR1 is SGHRS and CDR2 is YFSETQ. The CDR3 DNA is TGCGCCAGCAGCTTGTGGTTAGCGGGGGGGGACACAGATACGCAGTATTTT. This encodes CASSLWLAGGDTDTQYF. Full variable domain (rest looked up from reference TRBV5-1 and TRBJ2-3): KAGVTQTPRYLIKTRGQQVTLSCSPISGHRSVSWYQQTPGQGLQFLFEYFSETQRNKGNFPGRFSGRQFSNSRSEMNVSTLELGDSALYLCASSLWLAGGDTDTQYFGPGTRLTVL.

The J gene is TRBJ1-1, the V gene TRBV29-1; 7 nucleotides line up with TRBD1. CDR3 length: 13 amino acids. Germline CDR1 and CDR2: SQVTM and ANQGSEA. With V trimmed by 4 bases and J by 4 bases, 6 bases remained unmatched. The CDR3 nucleotides are TGCAGCGTTGTTGAGGGGGCAGTCACTGAAGCTTTCTTT. Amino acid sequence: CSVVEGAVTEAFF.

This CDR3 is CASSTTSPRLYGYTF. In nucleotides, the CDR3 is TGTGCCAGTAGTACCACTTCCCCCAGACTATATGGCTACACCTTC. The rearrangement joins TRBV19 to TRBJ1-2; D remains unclear. Germline lookup yields CDR1 LNHDA and CDR2 SQIVND (reference sequence). There are 15 residues in the CDR3. V was shortened by 4 bases and J by 5 bases, with 17 bases between the two germline ends.

CDR3 DNA sequence: TGTGCCAGCTCACCAATCAGGGCCGATAATTCACCCCTCCACTTT. Translated, it gives CASSPIRADNSPLHF. The genes are TRBV18 and TRBJ1-6, with D possibly matching TRBD1 (5 bases). The CDR3 is made up of 15 amino acids. Germline V CDR1 and CDR2: KGHSH, LQKENI. V was shortened by 2 bases and J by 5 bases, with 10 bases between the two germline ends.

This chain uses TRBV24-1 with TRBJ2-7; D is ambiguous. The length of the CDR3 is 12 residues. The ends were cut back, 5 bases at V and 0 bases at J, with 4 bases in the middle. Germline loops: CDR1 KGHDR, CDR2 SFDVKD. The CDR3 DNA reads TGTGCCACCAGTGGCAGCTCCTACGAGCAGTACTTC. This codes for CATSGSSYEQYF.

The V call is TRBV5-4, the J call TRBJ2-3; tentative D call: TRBD2 (6 bases). CDR3 size: 15 residues. Per germline, CDR1 SGHNT and CDR2 YYREEE (reference sequence). With 0 bases removed from V and 2 bases from J, the gap between germline ends came to 10 bases. CDR3 in amino acids: CASSLVSGDTDTQYF. In DNA, the CDR3 is TGTGCCAGCAGCTTGGTATCGGGAGACACAGATACGCAGTATTTT.

V and J are TRBV7-8 and TRBJ1-4; unclear D gene. Germline V gives CDR1 SGHVS, CDR2 FQNEAQ. This CDR3 region has 15 residues. Trimming took off 5 bases at V and 6 bases at J, with 16 bases between the two ends. CDR3 protein: CASSPTLMADEKLFF. The CDR3 nucleotides read TGTGCCAGCAGCCCTACTCTAATGGCCGATGAAAAACTGTTTTTT.

V and J are TRBV6-1 and TRBJ2-1; 7 nucleotides agree with TRBD2. After removal of 6 bases from V and 0 bases from J, the junction contained 14 bases not matched to a gene. CDR1 is MNHNS and CDR2 is SASEGT in the germline V gene. This CDR3 spans 18 amino acids. The CDR3: CASREPGGLWGSYNEQFF. CDR3 DNA sequence: TGTGCCAGCAGAGAACCGGGAGGACTTTGGGGCTCCTACAATGAGCAGTTCTTC.

V gene TRBV9 combines with J gene TRBJ2-4, with 9 positions matching TRBD2. CDR1 SGDLS and CDR2 YYNGEE come from the germline V gene. The CDR3 sequence is 17 residues long. Germline trimming cut 4 bases from V and 4 bases from J; bases unmatched to any gene: 12. Written as DNA, the CDR3 is TGTGCCAGCAGCCCGCGAGGGGGAAGCGGGGGGAAAAACATTCAGTACTTC. Translated: CASSPRGGSGGKNIQYF.

In regard to this clone: The CDR3 does not end in the conserved phenylalanine or tryptophan, so this is likely a read error. No DNA is shown, since the ends of the CDR3 on it are uncertain; the CDR3 is the one TCRdb lists. The chain links TRBV20-1 to TRBJ1-1. From germline, CDR1 is DFQATT and CDR2 SNEGSKA (reference sequence). The CDR3 is 8 amino acids long, termini counted. The CDR3 loop reads CSATQSPE.

The count of this clone is one. The gene calls are TRBV7-2 and TRBJ1-2; D uncertain. Germline lookup yields CDR1 SGHTA and CDR2 FQGNSA. V gave up 5 bases and J gave up 1 base, with 14 bases separating them. The CDR3 has 15 amino acids. CDR3 bases: TGTGCCAGCAGCCTAGGGCAGACTCGTAACTATGGCTACACCTTC. It encodes CASSLGQTRNYGYTF.

J is TRBJ2-1 and V is TRBV7-2; 8 nucleotides match TRBD2. The germline V gene has CDR1 SGHTA and CDR2 FQGNSA. J gave up 4 bases and V 2 bases, and 4 bases lay outside the gene matches. CDR3 length: 15 residues. For the CDR3, the DNA is TGTGCCAGCAGCTTAACAAGCGGGGGATACAATGAGCAGTTCTTC. As protein: CASSLTSGGYNEQFF.

The chain couples TRBV4-1 to TRBJ1-4, with D uncertain. The CDR3 contains 16 residues. V shed 0 bases and J shed 5 bases, with 13 bases lying between them. CDR1 and CDR2 from the germline V gene are MGHRA and YSYEKL. Here the CDR3 reads CASSQDFWGSNEKLFF. In DNA, the CDR3 is TGCGCCAGCAGCCAAGATTTTTGGGGTTCAAATGAAAAACTGTTTTTT.